What follows are 30 T cell receptor beta chains derived from one specimen sequenced in a study of blood T cell repertoires in COVID-19. Some clones are missing from TCRdb's copy, which holds only in-frame ones; the method was immunoSEQ multiplex PCR. Among 98,000 or so clones listed, roughly 82% were seen once. Sequencing was carried out using peripheral blood. These receptors were taken from a man between 60 and 75 years old with acute or convalescent COVID-19.

The chain carries TRBV3-1 (or the pseudogene TRBV3-2) and TRBJ1-6; TRBD1 matches at 10 bases. V gave up 0 bases and J gave up 14 bases; unmatched junction bases: 13. This CDR3 contains 17 residues. Germline lookup yields CDR1 LGHDT and CDR2 YNNKEL (reference sequence). The DNA for the CDR3 is TGTGCCAGCAGCCAAGATGCCCTGGACAGGGGGATCCGGGCCCTCCACTTT. This gives the protein CASSQDALDRGIRALHF.

The chain uses TRBV6-2 or TRBV6-3 and TRBJ2-7, with TRBD2 identical over 7 bases. The CDR3 consists of 14 residues. V lost 6 bases, J lost 0 bases, and 5 bases stayed unmatched. Germline lookup yields CDR1 MNHEY and CDR2 SVGEGT. The CDR3 protein is CASSIGGSSYEQYF. The DNA of the CDR3 is TGTGCCAGCAGCATCGGGGGGAGCTCCTACGAGCAGTACTTC.

By share, this clone counts as large. This chain connects TRBV7-8 to TRBJ2-7; the D gene is possibly TRBD1 (6 bases). This CDR3 is built from 15 residues. The ends were cut back, 0 bases at V and 2 bases at J, with 11 bases in the middle. Germline CDR1 and CDR2: SGHVS and FQNEAQ. CDR3 protein: CASSLAQGPTYEQYF. The CDR3 nucleotides are TGTGCCAGCAGCTTAGCACAGGGTCCGACCTACGAGCAGTACTTC.

The rearrangement links TRBV11-3 to TRBJ2-1; D is unclear. Trimming removed 4 bases from V and 2 bases from J, with 9 bases in between. There are 14 residues in the CDR3. CDR1 SGHNT and CDR2 YENEEA come from the germline V gene. CDR3 in amino acids: CASSSRSAYNEQFF. CDR3 DNA sequence: TGTGCCAGCAGCTCTAGAAGCGCCTACAATGAGCAGTTCTTC.

V and J are TRBV3-1 (or the pseudogene TRBV3-2) and TRBJ1-6, with 10 bases that match TRBD1. Germline V gene sequence: CDR1 LGHDT, CDR2 YNNKEL (reference sequence). V shed 2 bases and J 9 bases; nucleotides not matched to a gene: 4. CDR3 length equals 15 residues. CDR3 residues: CASSQLDRGSSPLHF. The CDR3 coding sequence is TGTGCCAGCAGCCAACTGGACAGGGGGAGTTCACCCCTCCACTTT.

The chain combines TRBV28 with TRBJ2-2; D possibly corresponds to TRBD1 (6 bases). Trimming stripped 5 bases from V and 7 bases from J, with 17 bases between. There are 15 residues in the CDR3. Germline V gene sequence: CDR1 MDHEN, CDR2 SYDVKM. CDR3 amino acids: CASSVMGAGFGELFF. The CDR3 coding sequence is TGTGCCAGCAGTGTGATGGGGGCCGGGTTCGGGGAGCTGTTTTTT. Variable domain in full (rest from reference TRBV28 and TRBJ2-2): DVKVTQSSRYLVKRTGEKVFLECVQDMDHENMFWYRQDPGLGLRLIYFSYDVKMKEKGDIPEGYSVSREKKERFSLILESASTNQTSMYLCASSVMGAGFGELFFGEGSRLTVL.

V and J are TRBV14 and TRBJ2-7; TRBD1 matches at 9 bases. V trimming: 2 bases; J trimming: 9 bases; junction bases outside the gene matches: 8. This CDR3 comprises 14 residues. CDR1 and CDR2 (germline): SGHDN, FVKESK. The CDR3 loop reads CASSQQGTGIGQYF. CDR3 coding DNA: TGTGCCAGCAGCCAACAGGGGACAGGGATCGGGCAGTACTTC.

The sample holds a few counts of this clone. The chain has TRBV5-1 and TRBJ1-6, with TRBD1 matching 7 bases. Trimming cost V 2 bases and J 7 bases; bases outside gene matches: 12. CDR1 is SGHRS, CDR2 YFSETQ, per germline. This CDR3 contains 17 residues. The CDR3 nucleotides read TGCGCCAGCAGCTTTTACGGGTACACGGGACAGAATTCACCCCTCCACTTT. It codes for CASSFYGYTGQNSPLHF.

The chain uses TRBV5-4 and TRBJ1-2; possibly TRBD1 for D (5 bases). The V end lost 1 base, the J end lost 6 bases, and 10 bases lay between the germline ends. Per the germline V gene, CDR1 is SGHNT and CDR2 is YYREEE (reference sequence). The CDR3 is 13 residues long. The CDR3 sequence is CASSLTQGHGYTF. The CDR3 region has the DNA TGTGCCAGCAGCTTGACGCAGGGCCATGGCTACACCTTC.

This chain connects TRBV3-1 (or the pseudogene TRBV3-2) to TRBJ2-7, with 8 bases matching TRBD2. Unmatched junction bases numbered 8, after V lost 4 bases and J lost 3 bases. Germline V gene data show CDR1 as LGHDT and CDR2 as YNNKEL (reference sequence). The CDR3 is made up of 15 amino acids. CDR3 in amino acids: CASSPLGGADYEQYF. DNA for the CDR3: TGTGCCAGCAGCCCCCTCGGGGGGGCTGACTACGAGCAGTACTTC.

The chain links TRBV6-2 or TRBV6-3 to TRBJ1-5; D unclear. Per germline, CDR1 MNHEY and CDR2 SVGEGT. The CDR3 has 15 residues. Trimming left V 2 bases short and J 3 bases short, with 11 bases between. CDR3 in amino acids: CASSYRQRDNQPQHF. The CDR3 DNA reads TGTGCCAGCAGTTACAGGCAGAGGGACAATCAGCCCCAGCATTTT.

The chain links TRBV7-6 to TRBJ2-1; 12 bases are shared with TRBD2. Germline V gives CDR1 SGHVS, CDR2 FNYEAQ. CDR3 length equals 15 residues. J lost 4 bases, V lost 5 bases, and 3 bases had no gene match. The CDR3: CASSRLAGVYNEQFF. The CDR3, as DNA: TGTGCCAGCAGCCGACTAGCGGGAGTTTACAATGAGCAGTTCTTC.

Comment on this clone: Other DNA sequences in the same sample also yield this CDR3. The rearrangement links TRBV7-2 to TRBJ1-5, with 10 bases aligning to TRBD1. V gave up 5 bases and J gave up 4 bases; unmatched junction bases: 2. Germline CDR1 reads SGHTA; CDR2 reads FQGNSA. The CDR3 loop spans 14 amino acids. CDR3 coding DNA: TGTGCCAGCAGCCCGGGACAGGGGAATCAGCCCCAGCATTTT. The encoded protein is CASSPGQGNQPQHF.

The chain uses TRBV5-1 and TRBJ1-1, with D possibly TRBD1 on 5 matching bases. This CDR3 has 15 residues. The germline V gene has CDR1 SGHRS and CDR2 YFSETQ. V lost 5 bases, J lost 2 bases, and 16 bases lay in between. CDR3 nucleotides: TGCGCCAGCAGTCCCGGTGCAGGGATTAACACTGAAGCTTTCTTT. Translation gives CASSPGAGINTEAFF.

The chain has TRBV7-9 and TRBJ2-3; tentatively, D is TRBD2 (5 bases). CDR3 length: 14 residues. Germline V gene sequence: CDR1 SEHNR, CDR2 FQNEAQ (reference sequence). V lost 1 base and J lost 5, with 10 bases in between. The CDR3 reads CASSLEGVGDTQYF. The CDR3, as DNA: TGTGCCAGCAGCTTAGAGGGAGTGGGAGATACGCAGTATTTT.

The rearrangement joins TRBV6-5 to TRBJ2-7, with 11 bases that match TRBD1. The CDR3 contains 15 residues. CDR1 and CDR2 (germline): MNHEY, SVGAGI. The junction had 0 bases not matched to a gene; V was cut back by 0 bases and J by 2 bases. Here the CDR3 DNA reads TGTGCCAGCAGTTACTCGGGACAGGGGGCCTACGAGCAGTACTTC. Translation: CASSYSGQGAYEQYF.

V is TRBV30 and J is TRBJ2-3, with D tentatively TRBD2 (7 bases). Trimming took 1 base from V and 8 from J, leaving 16 bases between them. Germline lookup yields CDR1 GTSNPN and CDR2 SVGIG (reference sequence). The CDR3 spans 14 residues. The CDR3 is CAWSGGGRGGTQYF. The CDR3 DNA reads as TGTGCCTGGAGTGGGGGGGGCCGCGGCGGTACGCAGTATTTT.

The chain carries TRBV5-6 and TRBJ1-1; perhaps TRBD1 as D (5 bases). This CDR3 is 14 amino acids long. The germline CDR1 and CDR2 sequences are SGHDT and YYEEEE. The V gene lost 6 bases and the J gene lost 1 base, with 13 bases spanning the gap. The CDR3 is CASTRTRENTEAFF. The CDR3 nucleotides read TGTGCCAGCACCCGGACAAGGGAGAACACTGAAGCTTTCTTT.

V is TRBV5-6 and J is TRBJ1-1; D is possibly TRBD1 (5 bases). Germline lookup yields CDR1 SGHDT and CDR2 YYEEEE. This CDR3 contains 15 residues. Trimming shortened V by 4 bases and J by 4 bases, and 17 bases separated the two germline ends. This CDR3 is CASSPFPGGSTEAFF. The CDR3 nucleotides read TGTGCCAGCAGCCCCTTCCCGGGGGGAAGCACTGAAGCTTTCTTT. The complete variable domain, with remaining parts taken from reference TRBV5-6 and TRBJ1-1, reads DAGVTQSPTHLIKTRGQQVTLRCSPKSGHDTVSWYQQALGQGPQFIFQYYEEEERQRGNFPDRFSGHQFPNYSSELNVNALLLGDSALYLCASSPFPGGSTEAFFGQGTRLTVV.

This chain links TRBV28 with TRBJ2-2; D is possibly TRBD2 (6 bases). This CDR3 region has 14 residues. The ends were cut back, 7 bases at V and 4 bases at J, with 13 bases in the middle. Germline CDR1 MDHEN, CDR2 SYDVKM. CDR3 amino acids: CASTPGLGTGELFF. CDR3 DNA: TGTGCCAGCACCCCGGGACTCGGCACCGGGGAGCTGTTTTTT.

This chain links TRBV5-1 with TRBJ2-5; 13 nucleotides align to TRBD2. The CDR3 sequence is 18 residues long. With 0 bases clipped from V and 5 bases from J, the junction kept 10 bases outside the gene matches. Germline V CDR1 and CDR2: SGHRS, YFSETQ. The CDR3 nucleotides are TGCGCCAGCAGCTTGGCCCCACTAGCGGGGGGGCTAGGGGAGACCCAGTACTTC. Translated, it gives CASSLAPLAGGLGETQYF.

The chain combines TRBV5-1 with TRBJ2-7; no reliable D call. V was shortened by 4 bases and J by 3 bases, with 8 bases between the two germline ends. The CDR3 has 12 amino acids. Germline CDR1 reads SGHRS; CDR2 reads YFSETQ. The CDR3 is CASSPPGYEQYF. CDR3 DNA: TGCGCCAGCAGCCCCCCCGGCTACGAGCAGTACTTC.

In its sample, this clone was seen once. The genes are TRBV25-1 and TRBJ1-1, with 8 bases lining up with TRBD1. CDR3 length: 14 amino acids. From germline, CDR1 is MGHDK and CDR2 SYGVNS. The ends lost 5 bases at V and 8 bases at J; junction bases unmatched: 10. CDR3 coding DNA: TGTGCCAGCAGTAAGATGGACAGGGACGACGAAGCTTTCTTT. Amino acids: CASSKMDRDDEAFF.

The chain combines TRBV5-1 with TRBJ1-1; tentatively, D is TRBD1 (5 bases). There are 16 residues in the CDR3. V dropped 0 bases and J dropped 4 bases, with 16 bases sitting between them. CDR1 and CDR2 (germline): SGHRS, YFSETQ. The CDR3 nucleotides are TGCGCCAGCAGCTTGGACCCCATGGGGGGGGGCACTGAAGCTTTCTTT. This translates into CASSLDPMGGGTEAFF.

This clone occurred once. This chain connects TRBV27 to TRBJ1-1; no reliable D call. The length of the CDR3 is 15 residues. CDR1 MNHEY and CDR2 SMNVEV come from the germline V gene (reference sequence). The ends were cut back, 0 bases at V and 0 bases at J, with 8 bases in the middle. CDR3 loop: CASSLSTGVNTEAFF. CDR3 coding DNA: TGTGCCAGCAGTTTATCAACCGGGGTGAACACTGAAGCTTTCTTT.

The chain links TRBV6-1 to TRBJ1-5; no reliable D call. Trimming removed 0 bases from V and 10 bases from J, with 4 bases in between. The CDR3 is 11 residues long. The germline gives CDR1 MNHNS, CDR2 SASEGT. CDR3 protein: CASSEARPQHF. The CDR3 nucleotides are TGTGCCAGCAGTGAAGCCCGTCCCCAGCATTTT.

V gene TRBV19 combines with J gene TRBJ1-2; 10 nucleotides agree with TRBD1. Germline loops: CDR1 LNHDA, CDR2 SQIVND (reference sequence). Trimming at V came to 6 bases and at J to 5 bases, leaving 6 bases not matched to a gene. The CDR3 length is 14 residues. For the CDR3, the DNA is TGTGCCAGTAGCGAGACAGGGGGCGTATATGGCTACACCTTC. Residues: CASSETGGVYGYTF. The full variable domain, its missing parts supplied by reference TRBV19 and TRBJ1-2, is DGGITQSPKYLFRKEGQNVTLSCEQNLNHDAMYWYRQDPGQGLRLIYYSQIVNDFQKGDIAEGYSVSREKKESFPLTVTSAQKNPTAFYLCASSETGGVYGYTFGSGTRLTVV.

This sequence joins TRBV5-1 and TRBJ1-2; 7 nucleotides match TRBD1. This CDR3 has 13 residues. J was trimmed by 7 bases and V by 4 bases; bases with no gene match: 7. Germline lookup yields CDR1 SGHRS and CDR2 YFSETQ. The DNA for the CDR3 is TGCGCCAGCAGCCCCGACAGGGCCGGTGGCTACACCTTC. Protein: CASSPDRAGGYTF.

V usage is TRBV18 and J usage is TRBJ1-4; 8 bases match TRBD1. The CDR3 totals 14 residues. In germline, CDR1 is KGHSH, CDR2 LQKENI. After removal of 4 bases from V and 6 bases from J, the junction contained 4 bases not matched to a gene. The CDR3 DNA follows: TGTGCCAGCTCACAGGACAGGGTAGATGAAAAACTGTTTTTT. It encodes CASSQDRVDEKLFF. Using reference TRBV18 and TRBJ1-4 for the parts outside the CDR3, the full variable domain is NAGVMQNPRHLVRRRGQEARLRCSPMKGHSHVYWYRQLPEEGLKFMVYLQKENIIDESGMPKERFSAEFPKEGPSILRIQQVVRGDSAAYFCASSQDRVDEKLFFGSGTQLSVL.

This chain links TRBV5-4 with TRBJ2-4; 8 nucleotides match TRBD1. The CDR3 contains 15 residues. Germline values: CDR1 SGHNT, CDR2 YYREEE (reference sequence). The junction had 8 bases not matched to a gene; V was cut back by 1 base and J by 8 bases. CDR3: CASSLLSGGRDIQYF. The CDR3 DNA is TGTGCCAGCAGCTTGTTATCAGGGGGCAGAGACATTCAGTACTTC.